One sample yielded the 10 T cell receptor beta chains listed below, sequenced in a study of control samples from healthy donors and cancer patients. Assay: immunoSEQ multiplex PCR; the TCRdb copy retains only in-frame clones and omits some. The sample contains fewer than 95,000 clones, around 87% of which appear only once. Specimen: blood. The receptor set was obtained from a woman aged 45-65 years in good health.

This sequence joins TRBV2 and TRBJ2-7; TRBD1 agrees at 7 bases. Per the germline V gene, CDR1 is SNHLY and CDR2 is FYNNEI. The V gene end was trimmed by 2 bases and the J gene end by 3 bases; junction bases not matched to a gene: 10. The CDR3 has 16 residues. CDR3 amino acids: CASSEFGTEGFYEQYF. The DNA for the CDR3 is TGTGCCAGCAGTGAATTCGGGACAGAGGGATTCTACGAGCAGTACTTC. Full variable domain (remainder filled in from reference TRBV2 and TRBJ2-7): EPEVTQTPSHQVTQMGQEVILRCVPISNHLYFYWYRQILGQKVEFLVSFYNNEISEKSEIFDDQFSVERPDGSNFTLKIRSTKLEDSAMYFCASSEFGTEGFYEQYFGPGTRLTVT.

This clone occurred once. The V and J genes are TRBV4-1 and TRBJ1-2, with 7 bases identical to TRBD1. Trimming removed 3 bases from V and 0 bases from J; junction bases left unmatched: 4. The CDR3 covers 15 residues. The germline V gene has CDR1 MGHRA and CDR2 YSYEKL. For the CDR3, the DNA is TGCGCCAGCAGCCAGCCAGACAGGGCTAACTATGGCTACACCTTC. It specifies CASSQPDRANYGYTF.

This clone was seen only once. The CDR3 bases are TGTGCCAGCAGCCAAGGGGGCAGGGACGAAATGGGGAATGGCTACACCTTC. It translates to CASSQGGRDEMGNGYTF. The rearrangement uses TRBV14 and TRBJ1-2; TRBD1 is a possible D gene (5 bases). V lost 1 base, J lost 6 bases, and 21 bases lay in between. CDR1 SGHDN and CDR2 FVKESK come from the germline V gene. The CDR3 spans 17 residues. The full variable domain, with the rest looked up from reference TRBV14 and TRBJ1-2, is EAGVTQFPSHSVIEKGQTVTLRCDPISGHDNLYWYRRVMGKEIKFLLHFVKESKQDESGMPNNRFLAERTGGTYSTLKVQPAELEDSGVYFCASSQGGRDEMGNGYTFGSGTRLTVV.

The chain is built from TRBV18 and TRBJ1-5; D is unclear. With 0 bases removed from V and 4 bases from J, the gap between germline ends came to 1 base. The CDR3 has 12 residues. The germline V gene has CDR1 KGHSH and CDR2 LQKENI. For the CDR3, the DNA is TGTGCCAGCTCACCACCAAATCAGCCCCAGCATTTT. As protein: CASSPPNQPQHF.

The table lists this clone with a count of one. The chain's CDR3 is CASSLRTVDNEQFF. CDR3 in DNA: TGTGCCAGCAGCTTGCGGACAGTGGACAATGAGCAGTTCTTC. The chain combines TRBV7-3 with TRBJ2-1, with D possibly being TRBD1 (6 bases). The CDR3 consists of 14 residues. Germline V gene data show CDR1 as SGHTA and CDR2 as FQGTGA. The V gene lost 3 bases and the J gene lost 5 bases, with 11 bases spanning the gap.

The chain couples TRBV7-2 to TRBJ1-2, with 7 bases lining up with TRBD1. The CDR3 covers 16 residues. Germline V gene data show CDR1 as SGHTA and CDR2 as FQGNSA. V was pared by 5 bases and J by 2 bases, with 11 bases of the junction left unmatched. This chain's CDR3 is CASSPSAGTVNYGYTF. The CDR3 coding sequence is TGTGCCAGCAGCCCCAGCGCCGGGACAGTGAACTATGGCTACACCTTC.

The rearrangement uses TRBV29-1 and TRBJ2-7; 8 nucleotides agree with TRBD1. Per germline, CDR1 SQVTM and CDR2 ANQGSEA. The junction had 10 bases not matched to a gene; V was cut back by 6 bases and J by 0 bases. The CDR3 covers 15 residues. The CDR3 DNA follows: TGCAGCGTCAGACTAATGACAGGGGCCTCCTACGAGCAGTACTTC. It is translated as CSVRLMTGASYEQYF.

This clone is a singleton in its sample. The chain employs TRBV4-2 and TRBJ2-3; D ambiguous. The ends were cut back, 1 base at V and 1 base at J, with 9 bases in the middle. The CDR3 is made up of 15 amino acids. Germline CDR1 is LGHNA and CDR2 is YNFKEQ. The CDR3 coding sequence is TGTGCCAGCAGCCAAGGGGCCTTTCGCACAGATACGCAGTATTTT. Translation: CASSQGAFRTDTQYF.

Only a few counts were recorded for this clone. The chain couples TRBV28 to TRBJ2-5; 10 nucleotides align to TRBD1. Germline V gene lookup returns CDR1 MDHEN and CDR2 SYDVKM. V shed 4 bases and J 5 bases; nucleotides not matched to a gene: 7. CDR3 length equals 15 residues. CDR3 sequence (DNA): TGTGCCAGCAGTTCGGCCGGGACAGGGGCTGAGACCCAGTACTTC. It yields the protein CASSSAGTGAETQYF.

For the CDR3, the DNA is TGTGCCAGTAGAGAGCAGGGTGAGACCCAGTACTTC. As protein: CASREQGETQYF. V and J are TRBV19 and TRBJ2-5; D possibly corresponds to TRBD1 (5 bases). Germline V gene data show CDR1 as LNHDA and CDR2 as SQIVND (reference sequence). This CDR3 has 12 amino acids. V shed 6 bases and J shed 5 bases, with 10 bases lying between them.